Each of the 26 T cell receptor beta chains below was sequenced from the same sample in a study of CD8+ T cells in alopecia areata. RNA was isolated and reverse transcribed to cDNA, the sequencing template. The assay was immunoSEQ multiplex PCR, and TCRdb's table has in-frame clones only and misses some. The top ten hold less than 5.5% of the sample, which has about 130,000 clones, roughly three fifths seen once. The sample here was CD4+ T cells sorted from blood, taken at week 0. The origin of the receptors is a human donor with alopecia areata.

This sequence joins TRBV30 and TRBJ1-1; no firm D call. The ends were cut back, 2 bases at V and 2 bases at J, with 9 bases in the middle. Looked up from germline, CDR1 is GTSNPN and CDR2 is SVGIG (reference sequence). The CDR3 consists of 13 residues. As DNA, the CDR3 is TGTGCCTGGAGTAGGGAAGTAAACACTGAAGCTTTCTTT. Its protein product is CAWSREVNTEAFF.

This clone was counted once. The V call is TRBV15, the J call TRBJ1-2, with 11 bases aligning to TRBD1. The V segment lost 3 bases and the J segment 5 bases; nucleotides outside the gene matches: 5. Germline-derived CDR1 and CDR2 are LNHNV and YYDKDF (reference sequence). The CDR3 has 15 residues. As DNA, the CDR3 is TGTGCCACCAGCAGGCCGGGACAGGGGGGTTATGGCTACACCTTC. This translates into CATSRPGQGGYGYTF.

This clone was counted a few times. The chain has TRBV19 and TRBJ1-5, with D unclear. CDR1 LNHDA and CDR2 SQIVND come from the germline V gene (reference sequence). V shed 7 bases and J shed 3 bases, with 10 bases lying between them. This CDR3 spans 13 amino acids. CDR3 coding DNA: TGTGCCAGTATGTGGGGTCCCAATCAGCCCCAGCATTTT. Its translation: CASMWGPNQPQHF.

For the CDR3, the DNA is TGCGCCAGCAGCCGTTCTGGAGACAGTGCTTACCAGAGCTATGGCTACACCTTC. It specifies CASSRSGDSAYQSYGYTF. The V call is TRBV4-1, the J call TRBJ1-2; D is perhaps TRBD1 (5 bases). V gave up 4 bases and J gave up 4 bases, with 25 bases separating them. The CDR3 sequence is 18 residues long. The germline V gene has CDR1 MGHRA and CDR2 YSYEKL.

The chain couples TRBV19 to TRBJ2-1; D remains ambiguous. The V end lost 2 bases, the J end lost 5 bases, and 4 bases lay between the germline ends. CDR3 length: 12 residues. Germline V gene data show CDR1 as LNHDA and CDR2 as SQIVND (reference sequence). The CDR3: CASSIPHNEQFF. The CDR3 nucleotides are TGTGCCAGTAGTATACCCCACAATGAGCAGTTCTTC.

The chain has TRBV6-1 and TRBJ2-1, with a possible D match to TRBD2 (6 bases). The CDR3 covers 14 residues. V was shortened by 10 bases and J by 3 bases, with 16 bases between the two germline ends. The germline V gene encodes CDR1 MNHNS and CDR2 SASEGT. CDR3 sequence: CATQWGVNYNEQFF. The CDR3 region has the DNA TGTGCCACCCAGTGGGGGGTAAACTACAATGAGCAGTTCTTC.

V gene TRBV15 combines with J gene TRBJ2-2; D call uncertain. The CDR3 is 16 residues long. The V and J ends lost 5 bases and 3 bases respectively, with 16 bases between them. The V gene's germline CDR1 is LNHNV and CDR2 YYDKDF (reference sequence). CDR3 bases: TGTGCCACCAGCGCCAACGTCCGGGCCGACACCGGGGAGCTGTTTTTT. Translating it yields CATSANVRADTGELFF.

V and J are TRBV15 and TRBJ2-7; 10 bases are shared with TRBD1. The CDR3 extends over 14 amino acids. V shed 3 bases, J shed 2 bases, and the junction held 1 base outside the gene matches. Germline V gives CDR1 LNHNV, CDR2 YYDKDF (reference sequence). CDR3 in DNA: TGTGCCACCAGCAGGGGACAGGGGACCTACGAGCAGTACTTC. Its translation is CATSRGQGTYEQYF.

The chain joins TRBV18 to TRBJ2-7; 10 bases match TRBD2. This CDR3 is built from 15 residues. J lost 5 bases, V lost 2 bases, and 6 bases had no gene match. The germline V gene encodes CDR1 KGHSH and CDR2 LQKENI. DNA of the CDR3: TGTGCCAGCTCACCAACCCCAGCGGGAGGGAACGAGCAGTACTTC. This encodes CASSPTPAGGNEQYF.

The V call is TRBV2, the J call TRBJ2-7; the D is unclear. V dropped 6 bases and J dropped 7 bases, with 10 bases sitting between them. This CDR3 has 11 amino acids. The V gene's germline CDR1 is SNHLY and CDR2 FYNNEI. Here the CDR3 reads CASSRHKEQYF. The CDR3 DNA reads as TGTGCCAGCAGCAGGCATAAAGAGCAGTACTTC. Full variable domain (remainder filled in from reference TRBV2 and TRBJ2-7): EPEVTQTPSHQVTQMGQEVILRCVPISNHLYFYWYRQILGQKVEFLVSFYNNEISEKSEIFDDQFSVERPDGSNFTLKIRSTKLEDSAMYFCASSRHKEQYFGPGTRLTVT.

This rearrangement joins TRBV4-3 to TRBJ2-2, with D uncertain. This CDR3 is 15 amino acids long. Germline-derived CDR1 and CDR2 are LGHNA and YSLEER. V dropped 5 bases and J dropped 3 bases, with 13 bases sitting between them. CDR3 bases: TGCGCCAGCAGCAACATTCGGTCGCACACCGGGGAGCTGTTTTTT. Translation gives CASSNIRSHTGELFF.

The chain uses TRBV4-1 and TRBJ1-5; D not resolved. Germline V gives CDR1 MGHRA, CDR2 YSYEKL. Deletions cut 1 base from V and 4 bases from J, with 5 bases between. The CDR3 is 13 amino acids. As DNA, the CDR3 is TGCGCCAGCAGCCAAGCTTTAAATCAGCCCCAGCATTTT. It yields the protein CASSQALNQPQHF.

This chain connects TRBV21-1 to TRBJ2-7; TRBD1, as called in the table, went unchecked against the DNA. TRBV21-1 is described as a pseudogene. CDR3 size: 16 residues. CDR3 region: CASSKVPTAFSYEQYF. CDR3 DNA sequence: TGTGCCAGCAGCAAAGTTCCAACAGCCTTCTCCTACGAGCAGTACTTC.

The chain has TRBV27 and TRBJ2-1; TRBD1 or TRBD2 may be the D gene (5 bases each). From germline, CDR1 is MNHEY and CDR2 SMNVEV (reference sequence). The V and J ends lost 2 bases and 10 bases respectively, with 12 bases between them. This CDR3 is 13 amino acids long. DNA for the CDR3: TGTGCCAGCAGTTTAAATGAGGGACCCGAGCAGTTCTTC. Translation gives CASSLNEGPEQFF.

This sequence joins TRBV18 and TRBJ1-2, with 8 positions matching TRBD1. This CDR3 region has 14 residues. The V segment lost 4 bases and the J segment 4 bases; nucleotides outside the gene matches: 5. Germline V gene lookup returns CDR1 KGHSH and CDR2 LQKENI. For the CDR3, the DNA is TGTGCCAGCTCACTACAGGGGGGCATCTATGGCTACACCTTC. Its translation: CASSLQGGIYGYTF.

V gene TRBV20-1 combines with J gene TRBJ1-2; no clear D. V lost 0 bases, J lost 14 bases, and 13 bases lay in between. Germline V gene lookup returns CDR1 DFQATT and CDR2 SNEGSKA (reference sequence). The CDR3 contains 11 residues. The CDR3 DNA sequence: TGCAGTGCTAGAGACCCGAGTGTGGGAACCTTC. Translating it yields CSARDPSVGTF.

The V gene is TRBV7-9, the J gene TRBJ2-7, with a tentative D call TRBD2 (5 bases). Germline CDR1 and CDR2: SEHNR and FQNEAQ (reference sequence). The length of the CDR3 is 14 residues. The V end lost 4 bases, the J end lost 0 bases, and 10 bases lay between the germline ends. CDR3 amino acids: CASSSKGVSYEQYF. In DNA form, the CDR3 reads TGTGCCAGCAGCTCGAAGGGAGTCTCCTACGAGCAGTACTTC.

This rearrangement joins TRBV6-5 to TRBJ1-1, with D possibly being TRBD1 (5 bases). This CDR3 has 13 residues. Germline-derived CDR1 and CDR2 are MNHEY and SVGAGI. V was clipped by 5 bases and J by 4 bases, with 11 bases between them. The chain's CDR3 is CASSEDIRTEAFF. DNA of the CDR3: TGTGCCAGCAGTGAGGACATACGCACTGAAGCTTTCTTT.

This clone was seen more than once but under ten times. The V and J genes are TRBV6-5 and TRBJ2-7; D remains ambiguous. CDR1 and CDR2 (germline): MNHEY, SVGAGI. Trimming took off 6 bases at V and 4 bases at J, with 7 bases between the two ends. This CDR3 is built from 11 residues. CDR3 loop: CASRSQYEQYF. CDR3 nucleotides: TGTGCCAGCAGGTCCCAATACGAGCAGTACTTC.

V usage is TRBV18 and J usage is TRBJ2-3; tentatively, D is TRBD2 (6 bases). Per the germline V gene, CDR1 is KGHSH and CDR2 is LQKENI. V lost 5 bases to trimming and J lost 0 bases, with 9 bases between them. The CDR3 loop spans 14 amino acids. For the CDR3, the DNA is TGTGCCAGCTCAATAGCGGTTAGCACAGATACGCAGTATTTT. Protein: CASSIAVSTDTQYF.

This rearrangement joins TRBV2 to TRBJ1-2; D uncertain. The V and J ends lost 5 bases and 4 bases respectively, with 17 bases between them. Germline loops: CDR1 SNHLY, CDR2 FYNNEI. The CDR3 spans 15 residues. The CDR3, as DNA: TGTGCCAGCAGTTCCGGTGTGGCCCGAGGCTATGGCTACACCTTC. Encoded protein: CASSSGVARGYGYTF.

This clone was recorded a few times. The gene calls are TRBV18 and TRBJ2-1, with 9 bases lining up with TRBD2. The J segment lost 3 bases and the V segment lost 2 bases, leaving 5 bases of the junction unmatched. The CDR3 covers 16 residues. Germline lookup yields CDR1 KGHSH and CDR2 LQKENI. CDR3 sequence: CASSPDSGGHYNEQFF. The CDR3 nucleotides are TGTGCCAGCTCACCAGACAGCGGGGGGCACTACAATGAGCAGTTCTTC.

This clone was seen a handful of times. The rearrangement links TRBV29-1 to TRBJ2-7; 10 bases map to TRBD1. Trimming at V came to 4 bases and at J to 8 bases, leaving 11 bases not matched to a gene. This CDR3 region has 14 residues. Germline CDR1 and CDR2: SQVTM and ANQGSEA. CDR3 nucleotide sequence: TGCAGCGTTGCCCACGGGACAGGGGACCTAAAGCAGTACTTC. Translated: CSVAHGTGDLKQYF.

The gene calls are TRBV7-8 and TRBJ2-5, with a tentative D call TRBD1 (5 bases). Between the trimmed V and J ends, which lost 5 bases and 1 base, there was a span of 11 bases. Germline V gene sequence: CDR1 SGHVS, CDR2 FQNEAQ. The CDR3 is 14 residues long. CDR3: CASSPRQSQETQYF. In nucleotides, the CDR3 is TGTGCCAGCAGCCCCCGACAGAGCCAAGAGACCCAGTACTTC.

This clone has more than one count but fewer than ten. V and J are TRBV7-9 and TRBJ1-1, with D unclear. Trimming stripped 5 bases from V and 2 bases from J, with 12 bases between. This CDR3 has 14 residues. Germline CDR1 and CDR2: SEHNR and FQNEAQ (reference sequence). Here the CDR3 reads CASSPRASNTEAFF. CDR3 coding DNA: TGTGCCAGCAGCCCCCGGGCCTCAAACACTGAAGCTTTCTTT.

V is TRBV7-3 and J is TRBJ2-7, with TRBD1 matching 7 bases. The V segment lost 5 bases and the J segment 0 bases; nucleotides outside the gene matches: 10. The CDR3 consists of 16 residues. CDR1 SGHTA and CDR2 FQGTGA come from the germline V gene. DNA of the CDR3: TGTGCCAGCAGCGTTAGCCATGGGACAGCCTCCTACGAGCAGTACTTC. Translation: CASSVSHGTASYEQYF.